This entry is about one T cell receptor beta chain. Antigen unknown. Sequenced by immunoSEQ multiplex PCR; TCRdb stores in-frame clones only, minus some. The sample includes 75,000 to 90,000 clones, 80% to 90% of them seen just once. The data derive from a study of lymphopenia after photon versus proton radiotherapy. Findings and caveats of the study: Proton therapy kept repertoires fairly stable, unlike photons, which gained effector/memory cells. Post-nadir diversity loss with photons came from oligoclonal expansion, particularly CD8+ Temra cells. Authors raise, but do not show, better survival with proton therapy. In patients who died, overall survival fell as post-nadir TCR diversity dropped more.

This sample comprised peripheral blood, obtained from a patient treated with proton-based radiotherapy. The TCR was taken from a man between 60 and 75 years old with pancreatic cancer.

CDR3 residues: CASSFDGESGEQYF. Here the CDR3 DNA reads TGCGCCAGCAGCTTCGACGGGGAGAGTGGCGAGCAGTACTTC. This chain connects TRBV5-1 to TRBJ2-7; perhaps TRBD2 as D (5 bases). The CDR3 extends over 14 amino acids. V shed 2 bases and J shed 6 bases, with 15 bases lying between them. Germline V gene sequence: CDR1 SGHRS, CDR2 YFSETQ.